These 26 T cell receptor beta chains were all obtained from the same sample, sequenced in a study of shared clonotypes between healthy human individuals. CD45RO-negative CD8 cells positively selected for CCR7 made up the naive population, which excluded terminally differentiated effector memory CD45RA+ cells. The repertoire was sequenced with immunoSEQ multiplex PCR; TCRdb's copy has only in-frame clones and lacks some. The table shows roughly 770,000 clones, with about 96% occurring only once. Sequenced: naive CD8+ T cells sorted from blood. These receptors were collected from a man younger than 40 in good health.

The rearrangement joins TRBV9 to TRBJ2-7, with D unclear. Germline V CDR1 and CDR2: SGDLS, YYNGEE. V was trimmed by 1 base and J by 1 base, leaving 12 bases between them. The CDR3 runs 15 residues. CDR3 sequence: CASSVNPGTSYEQYF. The DNA of the CDR3 is TGTGCCAGCAGCGTAAATCCAGGTACGTCCTACGAGCAGTACTTC.

The V gene is TRBV27, the J gene TRBJ2-1, with D perhaps matching TRBD2 (6 bases). V lost 3 bases and J lost 10, with 10 bases in between. Germline CDR1 and CDR2: MNHEY and SMNVEV (reference sequence). This CDR3 region has 12 residues. CDR3 in DNA: TGTGCCAGCAGTTTGGGACTGGGGGAGCAGTTCTTC. Protein sequence: CASSLGLGEQFF.

The J gene is TRBJ2-1, the V gene TRBV15, with D perhaps being TRBD1 or TRBD2 (5 bases each). This CDR3 has 12 amino acids. The germline V and J ends were trimmed by 3 bases and 11 bases, with 11 bases remaining between them. From germline, CDR1 is LNHNV and CDR2 YYDKDF (reference sequence). CDR3 DNA: TGTGCCACCAGCAGGCCCCTGGGACAGCAGTTCTTC. This codes for CATSRPLGQQFF.

This clone was picked up one time. The chain has TRBV30 and TRBJ2-3; tentative D call: TRBD2 (6 bases). V lost 2 bases and J lost 0, with 12 bases in between. The germline V gene encodes CDR1 GTSNPN and CDR2 SVGIG (reference sequence). This CDR3 comprises 15 residues. DNA for the CDR3: TGTGCCTGGAGTATGACTAGTGGTAGCACAGATACGCAGTATTTT. Translation gives CAWSMTSGSTDTQYF.

The genes are TRBV6-5 and TRBJ1-2; D perhaps matches TRBD1 (5 bases). The CDR3 length is 14 residues. The germline gives CDR1 MNHEY, CDR2 SVGAGI. Trimming cost V 0 bases and J 7 bases, with 12 bases left between them. Written as DNA, the CDR3 is TGTGCCAGCAGTTACTCGCCAGGGAAGTTTGGCTACACCTTC. This encodes CASSYSPGKFGYTF.

CDR3 DNA: TGCAGTGCCATATGGAGGGAAGCTTTCTTT. Translation: CSAIWREAFF. The chain combines TRBV20-1 with TRBJ1-1; D ambiguous. V lost 6 bases to trimming and J lost 8 bases, with 10 bases between them. The CDR3 totals 10 residues. Germline loops: CDR1 DFQATT, CDR2 SNEGSKA (reference sequence).

V is TRBV7-9 and J is TRBJ2-7; TRBD1 or TRBD2 may be the D gene (6 bases each). The V end lost 1 base, the J end lost 1 base, and 14 bases lay between the germline ends. From germline, CDR1 is SEHNR and CDR2 FQNEAQ (reference sequence). This CDR3 is built from 16 residues. For the CDR3, the DNA is TGTGCCAGCAGCTTAGTTGGGGGCCGGGGGTCCTACGAGCAGTACTTC. It specifies CASSLVGGRGSYEQYF.

In this sample, this clone turned up once. The rearrangement joins TRBV29-1 to TRBJ2-7; D is undetermined. CDR1 is SQVTM and CDR2 is ANQGSEA in the germline V gene. CDR3 length: 13 residues. Trimming stripped 5 bases from V and 0 bases from J, with 11 bases between. For the CDR3, the DNA is TGCAGCGTTCGGGTCCCCAGCTCCTACGAGCAGTACTTC. Amino acid sequence: CSVRVPSSYEQYF.

The chain recombines TRBV7-9 with TRBJ2-1; D gene ambiguous. The CDR3 is 15 residues long. The ends were cut back, 1 base at V and 2 bases at J, with 9 bases in the middle. In germline, CDR1 is SEHNR, CDR2 FQNEAQ (reference sequence). DNA for the CDR3: TGTGCCAGCAGCTTAGAGCTCAGCCCCTACAATGAGCAGTTCTTC. Translation: CASSLELSPYNEQFF.

J is TRBJ1-5 and V is TRBV9, with a possible D match to TRBD1 (5 bases). The germline V gene has CDR1 SGDLS and CDR2 YYNGEE. V lost 0 bases to trimming and J lost 2 bases, with 15 bases between them. The CDR3 contains 17 residues. The CDR3 bases are TGTGCCAGCAGCGTAGATAGGAGCGGGGGTCGCAATCAGCCCCAGCATTTT. Translated, it gives CASSVDRSGGRNQPQHF.

This clone was found once. The chain links TRBV7-9 to TRBJ1-5; 7 bases are shared with TRBD1. With V trimmed by 5 bases and J by 7 bases, 14 bases remained unmatched. CDR1 SEHNR and CDR2 FQNEAQ come from the germline V gene (reference sequence). CDR3 length: 16 amino acids. The CDR3 DNA is TGTGCCAGCAGCCCTGGTTCCGGAGGGGGCGGACAGCCCCAGCATTTT. Amino acid sequence: CASSPGSGGGGQPQHF.

V is TRBV10-1 and J is TRBJ2-7; a possible D gene is TRBD1 (6 bases). The germline V gene has CDR1 WNHNN and CDR2 SYGVQD (reference sequence). V was trimmed by 3 bases and J by 3 bases, leaving 9 bases between them. This CDR3 spans 13 amino acids. The chain's CDR3 is CASSDTGSYEQYF. The CDR3 coding sequence is TGCGCCAGCAGTGATACAGGGAGCTACGAGCAGTACTTC.

The V gene is TRBV2, the J gene TRBJ2-7, with 11 bases fitting TRBD2. CDR1 and CDR2 (germline): SNHLY, FYNNEI. The CDR3 contains 15 residues. Trimming removed 4 bases from V and 2 bases from J; junction bases left unmatched: 4. CDR3 in DNA: TGTGCCAGCAGTGCGGGACTAGCGGACCCCTACGAGCAGTACTTC. Translation: CASSAGLADPYEQYF.

The V call is TRBV6-5, the J call TRBJ2-1; D may be TRBD1 (5 bases). Germline V lookup: CDR1 MNHEY, CDR2 SVGAGI. Trimming pared 0 bases from V and 8 bases from J, leaving 11 bases between. The CDR3 spans 14 residues. The CDR3 reads CASSYSKGIHEQFF. CDR3 in DNA: TGTGCCAGCAGTTACTCGAAGGGGATCCATGAGCAGTTCTTC.

This clone came up a few times. The rearrangement links TRBV5-1 to TRBJ2-7, with D perhaps TRBD2 (5 bases). The germline V gene has CDR1 SGHRS and CDR2 YFSETQ. V was shortened by 0 bases and J by 5 bases, with 15 bases between the two germline ends. The CDR3 is made up of 15 amino acids. The CDR3 here is CASSLAGVASNEQYF. CDR3 bases: TGCGCCAGCAGCTTGGCCGGGGTAGCTTCTAACGAGCAGTACTTC.

As concerns this clone: At the DNA level, this CDR3 is encoded by other sequences in the same sample as well. The chain links TRBV5-1 to TRBJ2-1; D unresolved. Deletions cut 0 bases from V and 7 bases from J, with 8 bases between. The germline V gene has CDR1 SGHRS and CDR2 YFSETQ. CDR3 length: 13 amino acids. The CDR3 DNA reads TGCGCCAGCAGCTTGGATGGTGGAAATGAGCAGTTCTTC. Amino acid sequence: CASSLDGGNEQFF.

On this clone itself: This sample also contains other DNA sequences that code for the same CDR3. The genes are TRBV9 and TRBJ2-5; 7 bases are a match to TRBD2. Germline values: CDR1 SGDLS, CDR2 YYNGEE. The CDR3 sequence is 15 residues long. The junction had 10 bases not matched to a gene; V was cut back by 4 bases and J by 4 bases. CDR3: CASSPGGGRGETQYF. CDR3 nucleotides: TGTGCCAGCAGCCCGGGAGGCGGGAGAGGAGAGACCCAGTACTTC.

The chain uses TRBV27 and TRBJ2-1; D may match TRBD1 or TRBD2 (6 bases each). V lost 6 bases, J lost 7 bases, and 16 bases lay in between. This CDR3 contains 14 residues. CDR1 MNHEY and CDR2 SMNVEV come from the germline V gene (reference sequence). The CDR3 spells CASSPPGAKNEQFF. The CDR3 bases are TGTGCCAGCAGCCCACCGGGGGCCAAAAATGAGCAGTTCTTC.

The chain has TRBV11-2 and TRBJ2-4, with TRBD1 as a possible D gene (6 bases). CDR3 length equals 14 residues. CDR1 is SGHAT, CDR2 FQNNGV, per germline. V dropped 5 bases and J dropped 13 bases, with 21 bases sitting between them. This CDR3 is CASSPDVDRHKQYF. The CDR3 coding sequence is TGTGCCAGCAGCCCCGATGTGGACAGACACAAACAGTACTTC.

The chain combines TRBV14 with TRBJ2-2, with 10 bases fitting TRBD2. The junction had 5 bases not matched to a gene; V was cut back by 3 bases and J by 4 bases. This CDR3 region has 16 residues. The V gene's germline CDR1 is SGHDN and CDR2 FVKESK. DNA for the CDR3: TGTGCCAGCAGCCAGCAAGCGGGAGGGCTCACCGGGGAGCTGTTTTTT. Residues: CASSQQAGGLTGELFF.

This sequence joins TRBV19 and TRBJ2-3; D is unclear. V was shortened by 0 bases and J by 4 bases, with 8 bases between the two germline ends. There are 14 residues in the CDR3. Germline-derived CDR1 and CDR2 are LNHDA and SQIVND (reference sequence). This chain's CDR3 is CASSIEWSSDTQYF. The CDR3 nucleotides are TGTGCCAGTAGTATAGAATGGAGTTCAGATACGCAGTATTTT.

The V call is TRBV6-6, the J call TRBJ2-7; 7 positions match TRBD1. With V trimmed by 7 bases and J by 2 bases, 5 bases remained unmatched. The germline CDR1 and CDR2 sequences are MNHNY and SVGAGI (reference sequence). The CDR3 has 13 residues. The CDR3 region is CASTVDRAYEQYF. The CDR3, as DNA: TGTGCCAGCACTGTTGACAGGGCCTACGAGCAGTACTTC.

This clone has only a few counts. The chain joins TRBV15 to TRBJ2-7, with D unresolved. In germline, CDR1 is LNHNV, CDR2 YYDKDF (reference sequence). There are 14 residues in the CDR3. V gave up 5 bases and J gave up 0 bases, with 11 bases separating them. CDR3 loop: CATSAAIPSYEQYF. CDR3 DNA sequence: TGTGCCACCAGCGCGGCTATTCCCTCCTACGAGCAGTACTTC.

Comments on this clone: A read error may produce the germline difference seen at one junction end. The chain links TRBV5-5 to TRBJ1-2; a weak D match, TRBD1 (6 bases). The CDR3 is made up of 12 amino acids. Germline V gene data show CDR1 as SGHKS and CDR2 as YYEKEE (reference sequence). The CDR3 sequence: CAGSVGRGGYTF. Here the CDR3 DNA reads TGTGCCGGCAGCGTAGGCAGGGGAGGCTACACCTTC. The variable domain in full, completed from reference TRBV5-5 and TRBJ1-2, reads DAGVTQSPTHLIKTRGQQVTLRCSPISGHKSVSWYQQVLGQGPQFIFQYYEKEERGRGNFPDRFSARQFPNYSSELNVNALLLGDSALYLCAGSVGRGGYTFGSGTRLTVV.

The gene calls are TRBV6-6 and TRBJ2-1, with 7 nucleotides matching TRBD1. The V gene end was trimmed by 5 bases and the J gene end by 3 bases; junction bases not matched to a gene: 7. CDR1 is MNHNY and CDR2 is SVGAGI in the germline V gene (reference sequence). The CDR3 runs 15 residues. The CDR3 DNA follows: TGTGCCAGCAGTCCGTTAGGGGACAGCTACAATGAGCAGTTCTTC. This gives the protein CASSPLGDSYNEQFF.

The rearrangement uses TRBV6-1 and TRBJ2-1; D tentatively reads TRBD1 or TRBD2 (5 bases each). CDR1 is MNHNS and CDR2 is SASEGT in the germline V gene. Trimming left V 7 bases short and J 8 bases short, with 21 bases between. The CDR3 length is 15 residues. CDR3 amino acids: CASNKLGDGIDEQFF. As DNA, the CDR3 is TGTGCCAGCAATAAGCTAGGGGACGGGATCGATGAGCAGTTCTTC.